A selection of T cell receptor beta chains follows, all from one sample in a study of cytomegalovirus exposure and HLA in healthy donors. The table came from immunoSEQ multiplex PCR; TCRdb's copy has only in-frame clones and leaves some out. The sample records 100,000 or so clones, 75% to 85% being singletons. The sequenced sample consisted of PBMCs. These receptors were taken from a man aged 30 to 45 in good health and CMV-seropositive. CDR3s include the opening cysteine and the closing phenylalanine or tryptophan. Each record gives: clone size, V gene, D gene, J gene, CDR3 DNA, CDR3 protein. A D gene is named only where the DNA matches it firmly. Clone size is stated in some rows and not others, as once, few, many or a class when expanded.

size: -; V: TRBV5-1; D: -; J: TRBJ2-6; DNA: TGCGCCAGCAGCTTGTCGGCAGGCGTCTCTGGGGCCAACGTCCTGACTTTC; CDR3: CASSLSAGVSGANVLTF
size: -; V: TRBV11-2; D: -; J: TRBJ2-1; DNA: TGTGCCAGCAGCTTCGGCCTCACGGAGAATGAGCAGTTCTTC; CDR3: CASSFGLTENEQFF
size: few; V: TRBV6-6; D: -; J: TRBJ2-1; DNA: TGTGCCAGCAGTTACTCTCGAGCTACAATGAGGGAGGAGTTCTTC; CDR3: CASSYSRATMREEFF
size: -; V: TRBV27; D: TRBD2; J: TRBJ2-7; DNA: TGTGCCAGCAGTACCCTTGGGGGGGGCTCCTACGAGCAGTACTTC; CDR3: CASSTLGGGSYEQYF
size: -; V: TRBV28; D: -; J: TRBJ2-6; DNA: TGTGCCACTAGGGCCAACGTCCTGACTTTC; CDR3: CATRANVLTF
size: few; V: TRBV28; D: -; J: TRBJ1-1; DNA: TGTGCTTGGGTGGGGAGGGGATGGACTGAAGCTTTCTTT; CDR3: CAWVGRGWTEAFF
size: few; V: TRBV19; D: TRBD1; J: TRBJ1-5; DNA: TGTGCCAGTAGGAGGACAGGGGATCAGCCCCAGCATTTT; CDR3: CASRRTGDQPQHF
size: -; V: TRBV7-9; D: TRBD1; J: TRBJ1-1; DNA: TGTGCCAGCAGCCCGTGGCCCGGGACAGGGGGCGTCTTAACTGAAGCTTTCTTT; CDR3: CASSPWPGTGGVLTEAFF
size: -; V: TRBV6-5; D: -; J: TRBJ1-4; DNA: TGTGCCAGCAGTTACTCCCGAGGTGCAACTAATGAAAAACTGTTTTTT; CDR3: CASSYSRGATNEKLFF
size: few; V: TRBV28; D: TRBD2; J: TRBJ2-1; DNA: TGTGCCAGCAGTACGACTAGCGGGAGGAATCTGAATGAGCAGTTCTTC; CDR3: CASSTTSGRNLNEQFF
size: -; V: TRBV27; D: TRBD1; J: TRBJ1-1; DNA: TGTGCCAGCAGTTTGAGGGACAGTTTAAACACTGAAGCTTTCTTT; CDR3: CASSLRDSLNTEAFF
size: -; V: TRBV27; D: -; J: TRBJ2-7; DNA: TGTGCCAGCAGAAACAGCGGAAACGAGCAGTACTTC; CDR3: CASRNSGNEQYF
size: -; V: TRBV30; D: -; J: TRBJ2-2; DNA: TGTGCCTGGAGTGTAGGAGGGACCACCGGGGAGCTGTTTTTT; CDR3: CAWSVGGTTGELFF
size: -; V: TRBV5-4; D: -; J: TRBJ1-1; DNA: TGTGCCAGCAGCGTCCCGGGGTCCATGAACACTGAAGCTTTCTTT; CDR3: CASSVPGSMNTEAFF
size: -; V: TRBV28; D: TRBD2; J: TRBJ2-3; DNA: TGTGCCAGTTTTCTAGCGGGATCCGTCAGCAGCACAGATACGCAGTATTTT; CDR3: CASFLAGSVSSTDTQYF
size: few; V: TRBV28; D: -; J: TRBJ1-5; DNA: TGTGCCAGCAGCCGCAGCGGGAGGGAACAGCCCCAGCATTTT; CDR3: CASSRSGREQPQHF
size: few; V: TRBV2; D: -; J: TRBJ2-5; DNA: TGTGCCAGCAGTGAAGCGGGGCAGGGTCAAGAGACCCAGTACTTC; CDR3: CASSEAGQGQETQYF
size: few; V: TRBV27; D: -; J: TRBJ1-6; DNA: TGTGCCAGCAGACCAGGGGCTGTTAATTCACCCCTCCACTTT; CDR3: CASRPGAVNSPLHF
size: -; V: TRBV9; D: TRBD2; J: TRBJ2-1; DNA: TGTGCCAGCAGCCCTTGGACTAGCGGGAGCCACAATGAGCAGTTCTTC; CDR3: CASSPWTSGSHNEQFF
size: -; V: TRBV28; D: TRBD2; J: TRBJ2-7; DNA: TGTGCCAGCAGTTTAGGGACTAGCGGGAGTTACGAGCAGTACTTC; CDR3: CASSLGTSGSYEQYF
size: -; V: TRBV30; D: TRBD2; J: TRBJ2-1; DNA: TGTGCCTGGAGTTCTGGGACTACCTACAATGAGCAGTTCTTC; CDR3: CAWSSGTTYNEQFF
size: -; V: TRBV28; D: TRBD2; J: TRBJ2-6; DNA: TGTGCCAGCAGCCCCGGACTAGTGGCGGCCGGGGCCAACGTCCTGACTTTC; CDR3: CASSPGLVAAGANVLTF
size: -; V: TRBV29-1; D: -; J: TRBJ2-7; DNA: TGCAGCGTTAGGGGCAGCTCCTACGAGCAGTACTTC; CDR3: CSVRGSSYEQYF
size: -; V: TRBV5-1; D: -; J: TRBJ2-1; DNA: TGCGCCCGCAGCTTGGCCACCCCAGCAGGAGCGGGTAACAATGAGCAGTTCTTC; CDR3: CARSLATPAGAGNNEQFF
size: -; V: TRBV5-1; D: TRBD1; J: TRBJ1-1; DNA: TGCGCCAGCAGCGGGGGACAGGGGAGGACTGAAGCTTTCTTT; CDR3: CASSGGQGRTEAFF
size: -; V: TRBV5-4; D: TRBD1; J: TRBJ1-1; DNA: TGTGCCAGCAGCAACGGACAGGGTTTGACTGAAGCTTTCTTT; CDR3: CASSNGQGLTEAFF
size: -; V: TRBV5-1; D: TRBD2; J: TRBJ2-7; DNA: TGCGCCAGCAGCACGGGACTAGCGGGAGCCTACGAGCAGTACTTC; CDR3: CASSTGLAGAYEQYF
size: -; V: TRBV6-1; D: TRBD2; J: TRBJ2-1; DNA: TGTGCCAGCAGTGGGGGGGGAACGCGGGTCTTC; CDR3: CASSGGGTRVF
size: -; V: TRBV5-1; D: TRBD1; J: TRBJ1-4; DNA: TGCGCCAGCAGCTTGGAGGGACAGGGATCTAATGAAAAACTGTTTTTT; CDR3: CASSLEGQGSNEKLFF
size: -; V: TRBV19; D: -; J: TRBJ1-5; DNA: TGTGCCAGTAGTATTTCCGGGACACTTGTTAATCAGCCCCAGCATTTT; CDR3: CASSISGTLVNQPQHF
size: once; V: TRBV11-2; D: -; J: TRBJ2-7; DNA: TGTGCCAGCAGCTTAGAGGAGATCTCCTACGAGCAGTACTTC; CDR3: CASSLEEISYEQYF
size: few; V: TRBV28; D: TRBD1; J: TRBJ2-3; DNA: TGTGCCAGCAGCGATCCCTGGGACAGGGGGCGCGATACGCAGTATTTT; CDR3: CASSDPWDRGRDTQYF
size: -; V: TRBV2; D: -; J: TRBJ1-4; DNA: TGTGCCAGCTTCCAGGGGACGGACGAAAAACTGTTTTTT; CDR3: CASFQGTDEKLFF